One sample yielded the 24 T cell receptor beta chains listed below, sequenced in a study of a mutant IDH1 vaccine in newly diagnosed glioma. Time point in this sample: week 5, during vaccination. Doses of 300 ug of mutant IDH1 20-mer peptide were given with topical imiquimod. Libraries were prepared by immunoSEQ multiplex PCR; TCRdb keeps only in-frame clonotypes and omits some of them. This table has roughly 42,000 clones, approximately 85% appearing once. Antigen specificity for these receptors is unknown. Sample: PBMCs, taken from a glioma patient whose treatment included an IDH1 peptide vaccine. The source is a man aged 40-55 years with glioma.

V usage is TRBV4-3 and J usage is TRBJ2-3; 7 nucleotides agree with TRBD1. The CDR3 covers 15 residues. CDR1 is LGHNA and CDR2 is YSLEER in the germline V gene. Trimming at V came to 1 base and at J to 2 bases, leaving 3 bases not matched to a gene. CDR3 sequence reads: CASSQVQGDTDTQYF. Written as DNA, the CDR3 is TGCGCCAGCAGCCAAGTGCAGGGGGACACAGATACGCAGTATTTT.

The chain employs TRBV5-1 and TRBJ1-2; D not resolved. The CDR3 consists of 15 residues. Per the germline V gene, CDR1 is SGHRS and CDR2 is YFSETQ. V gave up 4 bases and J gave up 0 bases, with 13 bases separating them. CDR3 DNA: TGCGCCAGCAGCCCTCAGCCCGCCTCTAACTATGGCTACACCTTC. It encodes CASSPQPASNYGYTF.

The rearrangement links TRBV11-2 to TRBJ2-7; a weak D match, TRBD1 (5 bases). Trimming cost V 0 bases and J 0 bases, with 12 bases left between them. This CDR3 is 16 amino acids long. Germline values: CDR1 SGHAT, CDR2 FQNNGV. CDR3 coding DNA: TGTGCCAGCAGCTTAGAGGGGCGAGGAAGCTCCTACGAGCAGTACTTC. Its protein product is CASSLEGRGSSYEQYF. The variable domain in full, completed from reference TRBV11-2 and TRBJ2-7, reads EAGVAQSPRYKIIEKRQSVAFWCNPISGHATLYWYQQILGQGPKLLIQFQNNGVVDDSQLPKDRFSAERLKGVDSTLKIQPAKLEDSAVYLCASSLEGRGSSYEQYFGPGTRLTVT.

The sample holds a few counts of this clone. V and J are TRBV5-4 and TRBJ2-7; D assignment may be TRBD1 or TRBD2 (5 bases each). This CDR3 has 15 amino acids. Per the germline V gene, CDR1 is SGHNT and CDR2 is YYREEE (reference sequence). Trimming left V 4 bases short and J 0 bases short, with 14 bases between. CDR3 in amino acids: CASSPRAGSSYEQYF. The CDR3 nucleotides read TGTGCCAGCAGCCCGAGGGCAGGGAGCTCCTACGAGCAGTACTTC.

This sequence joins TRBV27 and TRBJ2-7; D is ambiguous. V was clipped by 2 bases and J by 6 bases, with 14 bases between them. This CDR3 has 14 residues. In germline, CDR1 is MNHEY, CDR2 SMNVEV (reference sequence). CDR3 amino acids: CASSLRWGIGEQYF. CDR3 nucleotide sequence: TGTGCCAGCAGTTTACGTTGGGGAATAGGCGAGCAGTACTTC.

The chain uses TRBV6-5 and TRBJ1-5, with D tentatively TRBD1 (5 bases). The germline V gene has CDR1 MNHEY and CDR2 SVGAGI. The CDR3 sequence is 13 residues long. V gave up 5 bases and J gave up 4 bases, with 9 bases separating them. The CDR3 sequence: CASSPPGNQPQHF. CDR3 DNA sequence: TGTGCCAGCAGTCCCCCAGGGAATCAGCCCCAGCATTTT.

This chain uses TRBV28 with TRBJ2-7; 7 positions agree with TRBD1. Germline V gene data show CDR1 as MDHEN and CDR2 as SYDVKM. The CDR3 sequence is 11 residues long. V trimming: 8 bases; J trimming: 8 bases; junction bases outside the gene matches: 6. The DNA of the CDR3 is TGTGCCAGCTTCCGACAGGGTAAGCAGTACTTC. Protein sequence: CASFRQGKQYF.

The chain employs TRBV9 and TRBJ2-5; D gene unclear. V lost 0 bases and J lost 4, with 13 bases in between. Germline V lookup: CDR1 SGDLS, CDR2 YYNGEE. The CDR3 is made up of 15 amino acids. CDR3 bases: TGTGCCAGCAGCGTAGAGGCTAAAATTGGAGAGACCCAGTACTTC. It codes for CASSVEAKIGETQYF. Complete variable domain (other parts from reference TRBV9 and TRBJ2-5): DSGVTQTPKHLITATGQRVTLRCSPRSGDLSVYWYQQSLDQGLQFLIQYYNGEERAKGNILERFSAQQFPDLHSELNLSSLELGDSALYFCASSVEAKIGETQYFGPGTRLLVL.

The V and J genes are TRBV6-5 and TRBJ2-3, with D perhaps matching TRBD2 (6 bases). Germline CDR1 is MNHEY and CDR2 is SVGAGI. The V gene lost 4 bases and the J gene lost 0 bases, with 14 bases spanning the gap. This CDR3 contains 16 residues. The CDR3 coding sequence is TGTGCCAGCAGTTCCCACGGGGGACCTAGCACAGATACGCAGTATTTT. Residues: CASSSHGGPSTDTQYF.

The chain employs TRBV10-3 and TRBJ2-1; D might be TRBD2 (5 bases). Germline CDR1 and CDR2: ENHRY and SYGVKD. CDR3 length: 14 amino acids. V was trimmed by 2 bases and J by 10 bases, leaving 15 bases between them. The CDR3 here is CAISERSEGKEQFF. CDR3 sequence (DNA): TGTGCCATCAGTGAGAGATCCGAGGGAAAGGAGCAGTTCTTC.

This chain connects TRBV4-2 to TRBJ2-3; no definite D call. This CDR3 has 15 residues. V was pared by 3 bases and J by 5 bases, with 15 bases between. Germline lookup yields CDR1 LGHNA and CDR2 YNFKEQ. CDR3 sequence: CASSQYGGVEDTQYF. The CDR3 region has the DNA TGTGCCAGCAGCCAGTACGGCGGCGTGGAAGATACGCAGTATTTT.

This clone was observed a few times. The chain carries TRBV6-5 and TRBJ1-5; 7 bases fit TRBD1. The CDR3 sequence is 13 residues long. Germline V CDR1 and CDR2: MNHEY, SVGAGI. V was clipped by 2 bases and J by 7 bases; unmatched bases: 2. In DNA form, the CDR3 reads TGTGCCAGCAGTTACGACAGGGACCAGCCCCAGCATTTT. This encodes CASSYDRDQPQHF.

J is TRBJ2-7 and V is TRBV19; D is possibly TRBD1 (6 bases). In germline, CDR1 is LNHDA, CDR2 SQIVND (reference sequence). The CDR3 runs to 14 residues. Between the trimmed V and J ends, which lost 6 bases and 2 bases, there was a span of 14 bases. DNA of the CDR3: TGTGCCAGTAGCAGCCGGGACACAACCTACGAGCAGTACTTC. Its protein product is CASSSRDTTYEQYF.

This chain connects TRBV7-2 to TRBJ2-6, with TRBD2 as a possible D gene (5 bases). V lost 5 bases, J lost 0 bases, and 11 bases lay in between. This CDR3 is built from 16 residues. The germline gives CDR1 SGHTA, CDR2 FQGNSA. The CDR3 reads CASSTKAGSGANVLTF. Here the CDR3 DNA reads TGTGCCAGCAGCACGAAGGCGGGCTCTGGGGCCAACGTCCTGACTTTC.

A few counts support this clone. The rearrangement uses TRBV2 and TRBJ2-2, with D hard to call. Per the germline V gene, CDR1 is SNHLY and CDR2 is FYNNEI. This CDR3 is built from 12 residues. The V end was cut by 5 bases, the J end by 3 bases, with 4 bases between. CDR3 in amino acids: CASSPDTGELFF. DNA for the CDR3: TGTGCCAGCAGTCCAGACACCGGGGAGCTGTTTTTT.

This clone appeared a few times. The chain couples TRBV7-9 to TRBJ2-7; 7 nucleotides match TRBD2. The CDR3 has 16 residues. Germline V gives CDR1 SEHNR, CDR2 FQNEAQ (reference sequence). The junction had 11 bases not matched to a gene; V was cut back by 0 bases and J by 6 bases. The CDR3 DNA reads TGTGCCAGCAGCTTAGCAATGGGGACTACCGTCAGCGAGCAGTACTTC. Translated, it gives CASSLAMGTTVSEQYF.

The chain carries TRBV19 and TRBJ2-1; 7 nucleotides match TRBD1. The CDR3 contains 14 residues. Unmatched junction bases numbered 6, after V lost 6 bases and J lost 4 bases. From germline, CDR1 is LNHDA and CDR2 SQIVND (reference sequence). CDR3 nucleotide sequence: TGTGCCAGTAGCCATGGGACAGATTACAATGAGCAGTTCTTC. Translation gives CASSHGTDYNEQFF.

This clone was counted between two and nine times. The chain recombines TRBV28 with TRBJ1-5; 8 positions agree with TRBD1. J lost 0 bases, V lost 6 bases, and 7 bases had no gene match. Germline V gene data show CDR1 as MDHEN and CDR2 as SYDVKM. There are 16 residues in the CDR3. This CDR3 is CASRTGGRHSNQPQHF. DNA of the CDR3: TGTGCCAGCAGAACAGGGGGAAGACATAGCAATCAGCCCCAGCATTTT.

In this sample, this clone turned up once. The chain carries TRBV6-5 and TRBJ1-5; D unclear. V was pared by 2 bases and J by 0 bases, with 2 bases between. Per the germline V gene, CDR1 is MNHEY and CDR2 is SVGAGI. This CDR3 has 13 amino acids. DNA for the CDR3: TGTGCCAGCAGTTACCGTAGCAATCAGCCCCAGCATTTT. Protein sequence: CASSYRSNQPQHF.

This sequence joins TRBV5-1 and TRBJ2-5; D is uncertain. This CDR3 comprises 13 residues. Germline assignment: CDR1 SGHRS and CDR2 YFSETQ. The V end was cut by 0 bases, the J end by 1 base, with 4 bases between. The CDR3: CASSLGAQETQYF. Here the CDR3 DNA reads TGCGCCAGCAGCTTGGGGGCCCAAGAGACCCAGTACTTC.

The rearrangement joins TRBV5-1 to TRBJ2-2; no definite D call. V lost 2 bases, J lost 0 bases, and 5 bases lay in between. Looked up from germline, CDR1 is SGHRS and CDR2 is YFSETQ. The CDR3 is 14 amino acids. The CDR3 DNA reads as TGCGCCAGCAGCTTTGATCCGAACACCGGGGAGCTGTTTTTT. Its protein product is CASSFDPNTGELFF.

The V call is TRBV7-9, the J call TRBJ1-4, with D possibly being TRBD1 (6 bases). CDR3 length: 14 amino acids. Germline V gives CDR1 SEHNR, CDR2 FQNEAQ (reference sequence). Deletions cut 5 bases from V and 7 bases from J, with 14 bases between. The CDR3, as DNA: TGTGCCAGCAGCCTTACAGGGCAGAGTGAAAAACTGTTTTTT. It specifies CASSLTGQSEKLFF.

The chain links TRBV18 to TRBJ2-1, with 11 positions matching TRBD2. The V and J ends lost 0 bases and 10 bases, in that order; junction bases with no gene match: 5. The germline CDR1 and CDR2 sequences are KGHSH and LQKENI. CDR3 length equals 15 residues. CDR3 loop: CASSPPLAGAGEQFF. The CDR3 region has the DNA TGTGCCAGCTCACCACCACTAGCGGGAGCGGGAGAGCAGTTCTTC.

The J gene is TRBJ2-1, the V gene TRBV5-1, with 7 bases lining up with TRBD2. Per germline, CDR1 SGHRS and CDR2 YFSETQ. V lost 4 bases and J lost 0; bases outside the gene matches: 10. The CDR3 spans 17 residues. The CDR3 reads CASSIQPTSASYNEQFF. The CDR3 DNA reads TGCGCCAGCAGCATTCAACCCACTAGCGCCTCCTACAATGAGCAGTTCTTC.